This TCR beta chain was identified in a study of T cells expressing NK-cell markers. Libraries used 5'RACE template switching adding universal primer site and UMIs. TCRdb re-called the 5' RACE reads, yielding one record per CDR3 amino acid sequence without DNA. This table holds about 410,000 distinct CDR3 sequences. The germline V gene has CDR1 WNHNN and CDR2 SYGVQD (reference sequence). The CDR3 runs 13 residues. This receptor was obtained from a woman between 50 and 59 years old in good health. Material: blood T cells: a sorted CD56 or NKG2C T cell subset, CD4+ or CD8+ T cells, or bulk PBMC T cells (not recorded which). V and J are TRBV10-1 and TRBJ2-5; TCRdb returns TRBD2, unconfirmable since there is no DNA. The chain's CDR3 is CASSASVEETQYF.